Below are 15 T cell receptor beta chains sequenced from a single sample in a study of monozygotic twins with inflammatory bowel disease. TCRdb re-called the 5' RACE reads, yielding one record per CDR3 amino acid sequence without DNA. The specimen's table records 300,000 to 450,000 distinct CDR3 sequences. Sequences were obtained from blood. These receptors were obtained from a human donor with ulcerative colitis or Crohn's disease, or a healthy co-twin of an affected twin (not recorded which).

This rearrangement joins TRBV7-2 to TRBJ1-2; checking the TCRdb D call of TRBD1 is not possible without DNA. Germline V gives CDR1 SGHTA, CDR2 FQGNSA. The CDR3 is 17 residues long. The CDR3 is CASSLDHRQGGAYGYTF.

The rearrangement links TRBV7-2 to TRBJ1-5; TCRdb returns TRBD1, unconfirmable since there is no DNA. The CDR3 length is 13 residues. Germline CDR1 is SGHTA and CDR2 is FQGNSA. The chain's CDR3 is CASSYKGGQPQHF.

CDR3 protein: CASSPRRSNEKLFF. The chain employs TRBV5-1 and TRBJ1-4. CDR3 length equals 14 residues. In germline, CDR1 is SGHRS, CDR2 YFSETQ.

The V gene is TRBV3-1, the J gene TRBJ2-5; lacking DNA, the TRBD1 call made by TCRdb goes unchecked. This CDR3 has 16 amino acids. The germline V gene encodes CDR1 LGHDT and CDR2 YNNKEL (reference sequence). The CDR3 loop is CASSQEGQGNQETQYF.

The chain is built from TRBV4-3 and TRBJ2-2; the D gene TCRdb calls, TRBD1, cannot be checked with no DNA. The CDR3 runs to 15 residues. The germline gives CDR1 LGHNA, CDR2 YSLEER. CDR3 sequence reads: CASRSDRGHTGELFF.

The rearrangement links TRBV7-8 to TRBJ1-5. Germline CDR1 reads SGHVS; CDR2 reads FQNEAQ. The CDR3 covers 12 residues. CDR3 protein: CASSPEYQPQHF.

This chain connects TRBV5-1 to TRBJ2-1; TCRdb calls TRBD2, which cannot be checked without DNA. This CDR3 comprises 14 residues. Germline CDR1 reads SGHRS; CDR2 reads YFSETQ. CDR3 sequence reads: CASSSGTSYNEQFF.

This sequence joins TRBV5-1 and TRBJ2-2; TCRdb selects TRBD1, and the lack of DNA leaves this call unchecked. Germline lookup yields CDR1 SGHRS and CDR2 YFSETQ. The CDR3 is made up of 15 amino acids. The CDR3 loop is CASSLVQGGTGELFF.

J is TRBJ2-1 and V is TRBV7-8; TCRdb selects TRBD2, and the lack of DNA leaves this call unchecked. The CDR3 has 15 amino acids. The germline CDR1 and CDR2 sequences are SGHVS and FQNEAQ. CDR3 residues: CASSRPASSYNEQFF.

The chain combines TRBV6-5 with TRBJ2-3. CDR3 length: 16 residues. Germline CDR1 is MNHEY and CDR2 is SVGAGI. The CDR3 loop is CASSHRQGSSTDTQYF.

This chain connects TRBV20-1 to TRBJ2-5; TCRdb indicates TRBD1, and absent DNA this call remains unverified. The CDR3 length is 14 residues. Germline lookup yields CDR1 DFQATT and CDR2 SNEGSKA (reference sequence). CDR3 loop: CSARKGTAKETQYF.

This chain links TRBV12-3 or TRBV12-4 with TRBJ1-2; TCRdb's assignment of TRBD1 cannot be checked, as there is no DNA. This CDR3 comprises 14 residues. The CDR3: CASSTTGTGYGYTF.

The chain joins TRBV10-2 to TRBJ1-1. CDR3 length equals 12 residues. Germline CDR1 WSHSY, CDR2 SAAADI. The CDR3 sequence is CASSEGNTEAFF.

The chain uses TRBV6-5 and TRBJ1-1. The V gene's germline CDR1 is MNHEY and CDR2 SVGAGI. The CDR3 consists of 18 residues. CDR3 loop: CASSYSPSPRAENTEAFF.

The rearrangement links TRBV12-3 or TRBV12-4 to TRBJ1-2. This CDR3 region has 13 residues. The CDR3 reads CASSLEGWGGYTF.